These T cell receptor beta chains were read from a single sample in a study of blood T cell repertoires in COVID-19. The repertoire was sequenced with immunoSEQ multiplex PCR; TCRdb's copy has only in-frame clones and lacks some. Of approximately 130,000 clones in the sample, 84% were seen once. Source material: peripheral blood. These receptors were obtained from a human donor in a cohort sampled during active COVID-19. The CDR3 runs from the conserved cysteine through the conserved F or W. The D gene is left open where the match is weak. The size entry is marked missing in some rows and otherwise reads once, few, many or a size class.

CASSGGGGQPQHF	TGTGCCAGCTCCGGAGGGGGCGGGCAGCCCCAGCATTTT	TRBV18	TRBJ1-5	few	TRBD1
CASSPGGANSSRGLFF	TGTGCCAGCAGCCCGGGGGGTGCCAACTCTAGTCGGGGGCTGTTTTTT	TRBV5-6	TRBJ2-2	-	TRBD2
CASRNRAANTEAFF	TGTGCCAGCAGGAACAGGGCTGCAAACACTGAAGCTTTCTTT	TRBV6-5	TRBJ1-1	-	-
CASSRTGVQPQHF	TGTGCCAGCAGCAGGACAGGGGTCCAGCCCCAGCATTTT	TRBV5-6	TRBJ1-5	-	TRBD1
CASSSTVGYTF	TGTGCCAGCAGCTCGACAGTTGGCTACACCTTC	TRBV5-6	TRBJ1-2	-	-
CASSEDRGLKPTGELFF	TGCGCCAGCAGTGAGGACAGGGGGCTTAAACCCACCGGGGAGCTGTTTTTT	TRBV10-2	TRBJ2-2	-	TRBD1
CASSPRQGAGSEDEKLFF	TGTGCCAGTAGTCCCCGGCAGGGGGCCGGATCAGAGGATGAAAAACTGTTTTTT	TRBV19	TRBJ1-4	-	TRBD1
CAWSSGDMSNQPQHF	TGTGCCTGGAGTTCAGGTGATATGAGCAATCAGCCCCAGCATTTT	TRBV30	TRBJ1-5	-	-
CASSFLVAGVYPDTQYF	TGTGCCAGTAGTTTTTTGGTAGCGGGGGTCTACCCAGATACGCAGTATTTT	TRBV19	TRBJ2-3	-	TRBD2
CASSNIQGSYEQYF	TGTGCCAGCAGCAACATACAGGGCTCCTACGAGCAGTACTTC	TRBV7-9	TRBJ2-7	few	-